These 22 T cell receptor beta chains were sequenced from one sample in a study of shared clonotypes between healthy human individuals. Naive CD8 populations comprised CD45RO-negative cells positively selected for CCR7, excluding terminally differentiated effector memory CD45RA+ cells. The table came from immunoSEQ multiplex PCR; TCRdb's copy has only in-frame clones and leaves some out. The table has hundreds of thousands of clones, 95% seen once; the top ten hold over 0.09%. Sequenced sample: naive CD8+ T cells sorted from blood. These TCRs come from a woman aged 25 to 39 in good health.

The chain joins TRBV5-6 to TRBJ2-3; D may be TRBD1 or TRBD2 (6 bases each). CDR1 is SGHDT, CDR2 YYEEEE, per germline. The CDR3 is made up of 13 amino acids. V was trimmed by 4 bases and J by 7 bases, leaving 13 bases between them. In DNA, the CDR3 is TGTGCCAGCAGCGCTGGAGGGGGTAATACGCAGTATTTT. Amino acids: CASSAGGGNTQYF.

V usage is TRBV2 and J usage is TRBJ2-1; 7 bases match TRBD1. The CDR3 is 14 residues long. The trim removed 6 bases at V and 4 bases at J, leaving 6 bases unmatched. Looked up from germline, CDR1 is SNHLY and CDR2 is FYNNEI. DNA for the CDR3: TGTGCCAGCAGACGGACAGGAGTTTACAATGAGCAGTTCTTC. This encodes CASRRTGVYNEQFF. Together with reference TRBV2 and TRBJ2-1, the CDR3 gives the full variable domain: EPEVTQTPSHQVTQMGQEVILRCVPISNHLYFYWYRQILGQKVEFLVSFYNNEISEKSEIFDDQFSVERPDGSNFTLKIRSTKLEDSAMYFCASRRTGVYNEQFFGPGTRLTVL.

The rearrangement uses TRBV27 and TRBJ1-1, with unresolved D. The CDR3 length is 13 residues. V lost 2 bases, J lost 4 bases, and 8 bases lay in between. CDR1 and CDR2 from the germline V gene are MNHEY and SMNVEV (reference sequence). CDR3 coding DNA: TGTGCCAGCAGTTTACAAGGCACCACTGAAGCTTTCTTT. This gives the protein CASSLQGTTEAFF.

The chain combines TRBV7-8 with TRBJ2-3, with unresolved D. Trimming removed 2 bases at V and 1 base at J, with 19 bases between. The CDR3 has 18 residues. Per the germline V gene, CDR1 is SGHVS and CDR2 is FQNEAQ. The CDR3 nucleotides are TGTGCCAGCAGCTTATATCCAACGGGTTCCGAGGGCACAGATACGCAGTATTTT. This codes for CASSLYPTGSEGTDTQYF.

The chain couples TRBV4-2 to TRBJ2-1; D uncertain. CDR1 LGHNA and CDR2 YNFKEQ come from the germline V gene. Trimming removed 0 bases from V and 10 bases from J, with 4 bases in between. The CDR3 is 11 amino acids. The CDR3 here is CASSQDREQFF. In nucleotides, the CDR3 is TGTGCCAGCAGCCAAGATCGAGAGCAGTTCTTC.

The sample holds one count of this clone. The rearrangement joins TRBV19 to TRBJ1-4; TRBD1 might be the D (5 bases). This CDR3 is 16 amino acids long. Per germline, CDR1 LNHDA and CDR2 SQIVND (reference sequence). Trimming stripped 7 bases from V and 0 bases from J, with 15 bases between. The DNA for the CDR3 is TGTGCCAGTACCACCCTTCCAGGGACAACTAATGAAAAACTGTTTTTT. Its protein is CASTTLPGTTNEKLFF.

The V call is TRBV4-2, the J call TRBJ1-2; no reliable D call. This CDR3 has 14 residues. Germline loops: CDR1 LGHNA, CDR2 YNFKEQ. The ends were cut back, 0 bases at V and 0 bases at J, with 5 bases in the middle. The CDR3 spells CASSQDPANYGYTF. In DNA form, the CDR3 reads TGTGCCAGCAGCCAAGATCCCGCTAACTATGGCTACACCTTC.

This chain uses TRBV7-8 with TRBJ2-7, with 7 bases identical to TRBD1. Trimming at V came to 5 bases and at J to 0 bases, leaving 22 bases not matched to a gene. CDR3 length: 20 residues. The V gene's germline CDR1 is SGHVS and CDR2 FQNEAQ. The CDR3 region is CASSSDRVSSDKRFSYEQYF. The CDR3 region has the DNA TGTGCCAGCAGCAGTGACAGGGTGAGCTCCGACAAGCGGTTCTCCTACGAGCAGTACTTC. The variable domain in full, with the rest retrieved from reference TRBV7-8 and TRBJ2-7, is GAGVSQSPRYKVAKRGQDVALRCDPISGHVSLFWYQQALGQGPEFLTYFQNEAQLDKSGLPSDRFFAERPEGSVSTLKIQRTQQEDSAVYLCASSSDRVSSDKRFSYEQYFGPGTRLTVT.

This chain links TRBV28 with TRBJ1-5, with TRBD1 matching over 7 bases. Germline CDR1 MDHEN, CDR2 SYDVKM. The CDR3 is 15 amino acids. J was trimmed by 6 bases and V by 7 bases; bases with no gene match: 12. CDR3 coding DNA: TGTGCCAGCACACCATCGGGTCCAGGGGGTCAGCCCCAGCATTTT. Protein: CASTPSGPGGQPQHF.

The chain couples TRBV27 to TRBJ2-7; either TRBD1 or TRBD2 may fit D (7 bases each). This CDR3 spans 15 amino acids. CDR1 MNHEY and CDR2 SMNVEV come from the germline V gene (reference sequence). Deletions cut 6 bases from V and 4 bases from J, with 19 bases between. CDR3 sequence: CASRSRGRGLYEQYF. The CDR3 DNA follows: TGTGCCAGCAGATCCAGGGGGAGGGGGTTATACGAGCAGTACTTC.

The J gene is TRBJ2-7, the V gene TRBV28, with a possible D match to TRBD1 (5 bases). The V end lost 3 bases, the J end lost 6 bases, and 21 bases lay between the germline ends. The CDR3 is made up of 16 amino acids. Germline V gene sequence: CDR1 MDHEN, CDR2 SYDVKM. The CDR3 sequence is CASSFPPTPGWGEQYF. The CDR3 coding sequence is TGTGCCAGCAGTTTTCCCCCGACCCCAGGGTGGGGCGAGCAGTACTTC.

This clone was counted only a few times. The chain is built from TRBV18 and TRBJ1-1; maybe TRBD1 (5 bases). V lost 3 bases and J 8 bases, leaving 10 bases between the germline ends. This CDR3 has 12 residues. Germline V gene data show CDR1 as KGHSH and CDR2 as LQKENI. The CDR3, as DNA: TGTGCCAGCTCACCGGAACGACAGGAAGCTTTCTTT. Translation: CASSPERQEAFF.

This rearrangement joins TRBV30 to TRBJ1-3; possible D gene TRBD1, 5 bases. The CDR3 sequence is 14 residues long. Trimming cost V 5 bases and J 0 bases, with 11 bases left between them. Germline-derived CDR1 and CDR2 are GTSNPN and SVGIG (reference sequence). CDR3 bases: TGTGCCTGGGGACACCCGATCTCTGGAAACACCATATATTTT. Residues: CAWGHPISGNTIYF.

The rearrangement uses TRBV2 and TRBJ2-7; 7 bases line up with TRBD2. The CDR3 runs to 18 residues. Per the germline V gene, CDR1 is SNHLY and CDR2 is FYNNEI. After removal of 6 bases from V and 4 bases from J, the junction contained 21 bases not matched to a gene. As DNA, the CDR3 is TGTGCCAGCAGCGATCCCTCGAGGTTCGGGGAGGGAAATTACGAGCAGTACTTC. This encodes CASSDPSRFGEGNYEQYF.

This clone was picked up one time. The chain joins TRBV29-1 to TRBJ2-7, with D hard to call. This CDR3 contains 11 residues. Trimming took 0 bases from V and 4 from J, leaving 4 bases between them. Looked up from germline, CDR1 is SQVTM and CDR2 is ANQGSEA. The CDR3 loop reads CSVEDLYEQYF. The DNA for the CDR3 is TGCAGCGTTGAAGATCTGTACGAGCAGTACTTC.

V is TRBV4-2 and J is TRBJ2-1; TRBD2 agrees at 11 bases. CDR1 and CDR2 (germline): LGHNA, YNFKEQ. V was pared by 3 bases and J by 4 bases, with 14 bases of the junction left unmatched. The CDR3 is made up of 19 amino acids. The CDR3 here is CASSHRLAGPPPGYNEQFF. The CDR3 DNA reads TGTGCCAGCAGCCATAGACTAGCGGGACCCCCCCCGGGGTACAATGAGCAGTTCTTC.

This chain uses TRBV10-2 with TRBJ2-7; D ambiguous. Trimming took 7 bases from V and 2 from J, leaving 12 bases between them. The germline gives CDR1 WSHSY, CDR2 SAAADI. This CDR3 comprises 13 residues. The CDR3, as DNA: TGCGCCAGCACCCGGCCAGCCACCTACGAGCAGTACTTC. Protein product: CASTRPATYEQYF.

The gene calls are TRBV7-8 and TRBJ2-7, with TRBD2 matching 8 bases. The J segment lost 5 bases and the V segment lost 5 bases, leaving 11 bases of the junction unmatched. The germline gives CDR1 SGHVS, CDR2 FQNEAQ. CDR3 length: 15 amino acids. CDR3 loop: CASSRRAGDRNEQYF. In nucleotides, the CDR3 is TGTGCCAGCAGCCGCAGAGCGGGAGATCGAAACGAGCAGTACTTC.

This chain connects TRBV9 to TRBJ2-7; D remains unclear. The germline V gene encodes CDR1 SGDLS and CDR2 YYNGEE. Deletions cut 0 bases from V and 2 bases from J, with 12 bases between. The CDR3 consists of 15 residues. This CDR3 is CASSVGVVSAYEQYF. CDR3 coding DNA: TGTGCCAGCAGCGTAGGGGTAGTATCTGCCTACGAGCAGTACTTC.

This chain links TRBV6-1 with TRBJ2-5; the match to TRBD2 covers 7 bases. This CDR3 contains 15 residues. Germline lookup yields CDR1 MNHNS and CDR2 SASEGT. Losses at the gene ends were 1 base for V and 4 bases for J; bases not matched to a gene: 6. The CDR3 bases are TGTGCCAGCAGTGAAGAACGCGGGAGCCCAGAGACCCAGTACTTC. The encoded protein is CASSEERGSPETQYF.

The rearrangement links TRBV19 to TRBJ1-1; D is uncertain. Between the trimmed V and J ends, which lost 5 bases and 0 bases, there was a span of 13 bases. Germline CDR1 LNHDA, CDR2 SQIVND (reference sequence). This CDR3 has 15 amino acids. CDR3 sequence (DNA): TGTGCCAGTAGTTCGGACGGGATCATGAACACTGAAGCTTTCTTT. Protein product: CASSSDGIMNTEAFF.

The rearrangement uses TRBV7-8 and TRBJ2-7; TRBD2 might be the D (5 bases). Germline lookup yields CDR1 SGHVS and CDR2 FQNEAQ. Deletions cut 0 bases from V and 0 bases from J, with 12 bases between. The CDR3 length is 16 residues. CDR3 in DNA: TGTGCCAGCAGCTTAGCGGCTAGCACGAGCTCCTACGAGCAGTACTTC. Protein product: CASSLAASTSSYEQYF.